This T cell receptor beta chain was captured by sequencing in a study of cytomegalovirus exposure and HLA in healthy donors. This clone was observed a handful of times. Samples came from healthy bone marrow donors. The study ran its PCR with 60 Vbeta and 13 Jbeta primers. The method was immunoSEQ multiplex PCR; TCRdb's version includes in-frame clones alone and lacks a portion of them. The table records 150,000 to 200,000 clones, about 80% of them present only once. The sequence was collected from a woman between 25 and 40 years old in good health and CMV-seronegative. The specimen was PBMCs.

The CDR3 DNA follows: TGTGCCAGCAGTGGTGGGACAGCCTACACCTTC. It specifies CASSGGTAYTF. The rearrangement links TRBV2 to TRBJ1-2, with 7 nucleotides matching TRBD1. The CDR3 contains 11 residues. The trim removed 4 bases at V and 10 bases at J, leaving 3 bases unmatched. Looked up from germline, CDR1 is SNHLY and CDR2 is FYNNEI.